This TCR beta chain appears in the sequencing data of a study of cytomegalovirus exposure and HLA in healthy donors. Overall study results and limits: Later findings reportedly placed an Asian-associated ancestry cluster below the approximately 700-donor mean for N-insertions. A cluster of highly shared sequence variants was likely a sequencing artifact. A previous analysis found most TCR beta V segments productive roughly 90% or roughly 30% of the time.

As to this clone: Its antigen remains unknown.

The PCR made use of 60 Vbeta and 13 Jbeta primers. Produced via immunoSEQ multiplex PCR; TCRdb's table is partial and in-frame only. The profile shows around 150,000 clones, 77% of them singletons. Sequenced input: PBMCs. The source is a man under 40 in good health and CMV-seronegative.

The CDR3 spells CASSYSGTETQYF. The CDR3 nucleotides read TGTGCCAGCAGTTACAGCGGGACAGAGACCCAGTACTTC. The J gene is TRBJ2-5, the V gene TRBV2, with 7 positions matching TRBD2. Germline values: CDR1 SNHLY, CDR2 FYNNEI. The J segment lost 4 bases and the V segment lost 5 bases, leaving 4 bases of the junction unmatched. This CDR3 has 13 residues.